One TCR beta chain is described in this entry. Its specificity is not known. Assay: immunoSEQ multiplex PCR; the TCRdb copy retains only in-frame clones and omits some. The sample has fewer than 4,000 clones, approximately 77% seen once. The V end was cut by 3 bases, the J end by 2 bases, with 7 bases between. The CDR3 totals 13 residues. Germline V gene sequence: CDR1 SGHTA, CDR2 FQGNSA. These data come from a study of chemoradiotherapy in HPV16-positive cancers. The study's findings and limits: During treatment, candidate HPV-specific clones and E7-related motifs expanded in tumor.

The material was obtained from a patient who underwent chemoradiotherapy. The receptor was isolated from a human donor with HPV-associated anogenital cancer. The J gene is TRBJ1-2, the V gene TRBV7-2, with D possibly matching TRBD1 (6 bases). CDR3 in DNA: TGTGCCAGCAGCTTCGACAGGAACTATGGCTACACCTTC. This gives the protein CASSFDRNYGYTF.